A selection of T cell receptor beta chains follows, all from one sample in a study of T cell responses to AZD1222 COVID-19 vaccine. Using immunoSEQ multiplex PCR, the repertoire was profiled, and TCRdb retains in-frame clones only, with some absent. The sample holds just over 150,000 clones; 87% are singletons and the top ten take about a tenth. Specimen: peripheral blood, collected 28 days after the second AZD1222 dose. The receptors stem from an adult who received the AZD1222 COVID-19 vaccine. CDR3s include the opening cysteine and the closing phenylalanine or tryptophan. The D gene is left open where the match is weak. Only part of the rows carry a size: once, few, many, or a class if the clone is expanded.

d_call clone_size j_call v_call cdr3_aa cdr3_nt
. . TRBJ2-5 TRBV12-3/TRBV12-4 CASSISGRETQYF TGTGCCAGCAGCATTAGCGGCCGGGAGACCCAGTACTTC
. . TRBJ2-7 TRBV3-1/TRBV3-2 CASSDRDYEQYF TGTGCCAGCAGCGACAGAGACTACGAGCAGTACTTC
. . TRBJ1-5 TRBV20-1 CSASLGVHQPQHF TGCAGTGCTAGTTTGGGGGTCCATCAGCCCCAGCATTTT
TRBD1 once TRBJ2-7 TRBV18 CASSPTGASYEQYF TGTGCCAGCTCACCGACAGGGGCCTCCTACGAGCAGTACTTC
. . TRBJ2-5 TRBV18 CASSPQETQYF TGTGCCAGCTCACCCCAGGAGACCCAGTACTTC
. . TRBJ1-2 TRBV5-1 CASSLGRHYGYTF TGCGCCAGCAGCTTGGGACGGCACTATGGCTACACCTTC
. few TRBJ1-5 TRBV19 CASSIDRRGYQPQHF TGTGCCAGTAGTATAGATCGCAGGGGCTATCAGCCCCAGCATTTT
TRBD1 . TRBJ2-2 TRBV7-7 CASSRSTGGSSGGELFF TGTGCTAGCAGCCGATCGACAGGGGGCAGTTCCGGCGGGGAGCTGTTTTTT
. . TRBJ1-1 TRBV7-2 CASSSPGRSLGAFF TGTGCCAGCAGCTCGCCGGGACGGAGCCTAGGAGCTTTCTTT
. . TRBJ2-2 TRBV9 CASSPELWNTGELFF TGTGCCAGCAGCCCGGAGCTCTGGAACACCGGGGAGCTGTTTTTT
. . TRBJ2-1 TRBV2 CASSAAGPISNEQFF TGTGCCAGCAGTGCGGCGGGCCCGATTAGCAATGAGCAGTTCTTC
. . TRBJ1-1 TRBV5-1 CASSRDEGTEAFF TGCGCCAGTAGCCGGGACGAGGGGACTGAAGCTTTCTTT
TRBD1 . TRBJ2-7 TRBV19 CASSMARGYEQYF TGTGCCAGTAGTATGGCCAGGGGGTACGAGCAGTACTTC
TRBD1 medium-sized TRBJ1-1 TRBV7-3 CASSLSWETGRTEAFF TGTGCCAGCAGCTTAAGCTGGGAGACAGGGCGAACTGAAGCTTTCTTT
. . TRBJ1-5 TRBV6-2/TRBV6-3 CASSYSGRGQPQHF TGTGCCAGCAGTTACTCGGGCCGAGGTCAGCCCCAGCATTTT
TRBD2 . TRBJ2-1 TRBV10-3 CAISGLAGTSNEQFF TGTGCCATCAGTGGACTAGCGGGTACTAGCAATGAGCAGTTCTTC
. few TRBJ2-1 TRBV29-1 CSVKQRAGYNEQFF TGCAGCGTTAAACAACGAGCAGGGTACAATGAGCAGTTCTTC
. . TRBJ2-7 TRBV30 CAWSVIQGNYEQYF TGTGCCTGGAGTGTCATACAGGGTAACTACGAGCAGTACTTC
. . TRBJ2-5 TRBV5-4 CASSLGGSPWGETQYF TGTGCCAGCAGTTTGGGGGGATCCCCATGGGGAGAGACCCAGTACTTC
. . TRBJ2-3 TRBV7-9 CASSLRPSSTSTDTQYF TGTGCCAGCAGCTTACGACCTAGCTCTACTAGCACAGATACGCAGTATTTT
. . TRBJ2-7 TRBV7-2 CASSLPGGLSYEQYF TGTGCCAGCAGCTTGCCCGGAGGCCTATCCTACGAGCAGTACTTC
TRBD2 . TRBJ2-1 TRBV9 CASSPWTSGRDEQFF TGTGCCAGCAGCCCATGGACTAGCGGGAGGGATGAGCAGTTCTTC
. . TRBJ2-5 TRBV7-2 CATRTGAGGGPQYF TGTGCCACCCGAACGGGGGCGGGTGGGGGGCCCCAGTACTTC
. . TRBJ2-5 TRBV5-1 CASSLGQVETQYF TGCGCCAGCAGCTTGGGGCAGGTAGAGACCCAGTACTTC
. . TRBJ1-1 TRBV6-6 CASRYQPGPGNTEAFF TGTGCCAGCAGATACCAACCGGGACCGGGGAACACTGAAGCTTTCTTT
TRBD2 . TRBJ2-3 TRBV19 CASSWTSGYTDTQYF TGTGCCAGTAGCTGGACTAGCGGGTACACAGATACGCAGTATTTT
TRBD2 . TRBJ2-2 TRBV28 CASSQAGLAVTGELFF TGTGCCAGCAGTCAGGCGGGACTAGCGGTGACCGGGGAGCTGTTTTTT
. . TRBJ1-3 TRBV28 CASSFSSRMGGNTIYF TGTGCCAGCAGTTTTAGTTCCCGGATGGGTGGAAACACCATATATTTT
TRBD2 . TRBJ2-1 TRBV9 CASSVGTSYNEQFF TGTGCCAGCAGCGTAGGGACTAGCTACAATGAGCAGTTCTTC
TRBD2 . TRBJ2-3 TRBV7-6 CASSLRWTSGTDTQYF TGTGCCAGCAGCTTAAGGTGGACTAGCGGCACAGATACGCAGTATTTT
. . TRBJ1-4 TRBV10-3 CAISGGYGEKLFF TGTGCCATCAGTGGGGGGTATGGTGAAAAACTGTTTTTT
. . TRBJ1-3 TRBV11-1 CASSLDSYTIYF TGTGCCAGCAGCTTGGACAGCTACACCATATATTTT
TRBD2 . TRBJ2-5 TRBV5-1 CASSGTSGRRQETQYF TGCGCCAGTTCCGGGACTAGCGGGAGAAGGCAAGAGACCCAGTACTTC
TRBD1 . TRBJ1-4 TRBV28 CASSRRDRTLHTNEKLFF TGTGCCAGCAGTAGACGGGACAGAACACTGCATACTAATGAAAAACTGTTTTTT
TRBD1 . TRBJ2-2 TRBV19 CASSITGTGGRELFF TGTGCCAGTAGTATAACCGGGACAGGGGGAAGGGAGCTGTTTTTT
TRBD2 . TRBJ2-2 TRBV5-4 CASSWTRGSTGELFF TGTGCCAGCAGCTGGACTAGAGGGAGCACCGGGGAGCTGTTTTTT
TRBD1 . TRBJ2-1 TRBV29-1 CSVEEGYRGNPYNEQFF TGCAGCGTTGAAGAAGGGTACAGGGGAAACCCCTACAATGAGCAGTTCTTC
. . TRBJ2-3 TRBV30 CAWGQNADTQYF TGTGCCTGGGGACAAAACGCCGATACGCAGTATTTT
. . TRBJ1-1 TRBV12-3/TRBV12-4 CASSLYRGNEAFF TGTGCCAGCAGTTTATATCGGGGAAATGAAGCTTTCTTT
TRBD1 . TRBJ1-1 TRBV5-1 CASSLRQGMGTEAFF TGCGCCAGCAGCTTACGACAGGGGATGGGCACTGAAGCTTTCTTT
. . TRBJ1-5 TRBV19 CASSIIRDQPQHF TGTGCCAGTAGTATTATCCGGGATCAGCCCCAGCATTTT
. . TRBJ1-3 TRBV28 CASSLGQISGNTIYF TGTGCCAGCAGTTTAGGACAAATCTCTGGAAACACCATATATTTT
TRBD1 . TRBJ2-7 TRBV6-6 CASSYFGQGAFYEQYF TGTGCCAGCAGTTACTTCGGACAGGGGGCCTTTTACGAGCAGTACTTC
. few TRBJ1-3 TRBV7-9 CASSSYENTIYF TGTGCCAGCAGCTCGTACGAAAACACCATATATTTT
. . TRBJ1-2 TRBV7-9 CASSSDRGYGYTF TGTGCCAGCAGCTCGGACAGAGGCTATGGCTACACCTTC